One T cell receptor beta chain is described in this entry. The data belong to a study of blood T cell repertoires in COVID-19. Data came from immunoSEQ multiplex PCR; TCRdb stores just in-frame clones and leaves some out. The sample carries approximately 130,000 clones, over 80% recorded once. V lost 4 bases, J lost 0 bases, and 5 bases stayed unmatched. Germline V CDR1 and CDR2: LNHDA, SQIVND (reference sequence). CDR3 length: 18 amino acids. The chain joins TRBV19 to TRBJ2-6; 11 bases agree with TRBD2. The sequencing input was PBMCs or T cells enriched from blood (not recorded which). This TCR was recovered from a man aged 25-45 years who had recovered from COVID-19. The CDR3 here is CASSTPSGRFSGANVLTF. Written as DNA, the CDR3 is TGTGCCAGTAGTACCCCTAGCGGGAGGTTCTCTGGGGCCAACGTCCTGACTTTC.